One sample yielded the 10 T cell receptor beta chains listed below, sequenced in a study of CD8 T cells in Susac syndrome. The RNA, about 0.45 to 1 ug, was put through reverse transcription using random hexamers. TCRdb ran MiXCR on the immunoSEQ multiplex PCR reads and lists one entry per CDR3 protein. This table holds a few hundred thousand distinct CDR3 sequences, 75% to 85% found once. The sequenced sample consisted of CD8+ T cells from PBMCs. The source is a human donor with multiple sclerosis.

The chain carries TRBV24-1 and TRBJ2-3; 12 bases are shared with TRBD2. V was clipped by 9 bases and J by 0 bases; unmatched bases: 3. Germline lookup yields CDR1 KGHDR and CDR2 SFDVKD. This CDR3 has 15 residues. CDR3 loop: CATATSGRSTDTQYF. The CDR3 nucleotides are TGTGCCACCGCAACTAGCGGGAGGAGCACAGATACGCAGTATTTT.

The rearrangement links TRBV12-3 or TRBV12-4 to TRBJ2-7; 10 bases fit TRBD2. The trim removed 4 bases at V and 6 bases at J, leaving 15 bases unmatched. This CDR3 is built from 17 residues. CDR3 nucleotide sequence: TGTGCCAGCAGTTGGCTAGCGGGAGTGGTCTCTCAACTCGAGCAGTACTTC. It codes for CASSWLAGVVSQLEQYF.

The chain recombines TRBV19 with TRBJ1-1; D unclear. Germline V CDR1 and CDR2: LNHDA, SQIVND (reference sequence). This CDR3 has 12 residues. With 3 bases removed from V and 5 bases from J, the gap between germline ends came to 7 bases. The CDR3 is CASSIARTEAFF. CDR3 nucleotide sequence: TGTGCCAGTAGTATTGCACGGACTGAAGCTTTCTTT.

CDR3 region: CASSPTGRASYNEQFF. The CDR3 nucleotides are TGCGCCAGCAGCCCTACGGGGCGGGCCTCTTACAATGAGCAGTTCTTC. This chain links TRBV4-1 with TRBJ2-1; D is tentatively TRBD1 or TRBD2 (5 bases each). The V gene's germline CDR1 is MGHRA and CDR2 YSYEKL. The CDR3 spans 16 residues. Trimming removed 4 bases from V and 4 bases from J, with 17 bases in between.

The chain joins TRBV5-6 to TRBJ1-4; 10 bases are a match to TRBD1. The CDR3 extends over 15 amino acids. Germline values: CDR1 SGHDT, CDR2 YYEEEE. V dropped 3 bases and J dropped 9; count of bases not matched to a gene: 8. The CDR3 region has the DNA TGTGCCAGCAGCTGGGGGACAGGGGCAAGCAAAAAACTGTTTTTT. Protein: CASSWGTGASKKLFF.

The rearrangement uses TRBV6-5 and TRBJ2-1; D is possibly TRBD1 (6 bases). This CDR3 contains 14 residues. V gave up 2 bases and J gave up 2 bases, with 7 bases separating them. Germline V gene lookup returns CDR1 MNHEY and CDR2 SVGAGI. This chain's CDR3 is CASSYEGAYNEQFF. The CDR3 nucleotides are TGTGCCAGCAGTTACGAGGGGGCCTACAATGAGCAGTTCTTC.

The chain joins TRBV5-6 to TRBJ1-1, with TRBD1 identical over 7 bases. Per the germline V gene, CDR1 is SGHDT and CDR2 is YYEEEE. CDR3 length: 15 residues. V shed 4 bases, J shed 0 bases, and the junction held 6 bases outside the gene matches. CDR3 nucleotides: TGTGCCAGCAGCCTCCAACAGGGGATGAACACTGAAGCTTTCTTT. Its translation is CASSLQQGMNTEAFF.

The CDR3 sequence: CASSQSASGTGELFF. As DNA, the CDR3 is TGTGCCAGCAGCCAGTCGGCTAGCGGGACCGGGGAGCTGTTTTTT. V usage is TRBV5-4 and J usage is TRBJ2-2; 8 positions agree with TRBD2. This CDR3 contains 15 residues. The junction had 7 bases not matched to a gene; V was cut back by 4 bases and J by 5 bases. Germline V gene lookup returns CDR1 SGHNT and CDR2 YYREEE (reference sequence).

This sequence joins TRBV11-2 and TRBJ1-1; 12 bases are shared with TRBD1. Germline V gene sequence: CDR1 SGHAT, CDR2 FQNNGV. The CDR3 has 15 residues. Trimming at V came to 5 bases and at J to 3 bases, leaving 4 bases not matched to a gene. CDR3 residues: CASSPGQGAHTEAFF. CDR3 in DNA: TGTGCCAGCAGCCCGGGACAGGGGGCGCACACTGAAGCTTTCTTT. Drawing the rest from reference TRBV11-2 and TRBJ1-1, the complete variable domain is EAGVAQSPRYKIIEKRQSVAFWCNPISGHATLYWYQQILGQGPKLLIQFQNNGVVDDSQLPKDRFSAERLKGVDSTLKIQPAKLEDSAVYLCASSPGQGAHTEAFFGQGTRLTVV.

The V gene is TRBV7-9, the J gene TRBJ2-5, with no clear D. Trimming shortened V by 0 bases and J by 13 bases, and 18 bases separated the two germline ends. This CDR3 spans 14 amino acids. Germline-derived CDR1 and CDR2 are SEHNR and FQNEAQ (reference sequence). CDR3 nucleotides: TGTGCCAGCAGCTTAGCTGGGCCGAATAGGCATCCGTACTTC. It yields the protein CASSLAGPNRHPYF.